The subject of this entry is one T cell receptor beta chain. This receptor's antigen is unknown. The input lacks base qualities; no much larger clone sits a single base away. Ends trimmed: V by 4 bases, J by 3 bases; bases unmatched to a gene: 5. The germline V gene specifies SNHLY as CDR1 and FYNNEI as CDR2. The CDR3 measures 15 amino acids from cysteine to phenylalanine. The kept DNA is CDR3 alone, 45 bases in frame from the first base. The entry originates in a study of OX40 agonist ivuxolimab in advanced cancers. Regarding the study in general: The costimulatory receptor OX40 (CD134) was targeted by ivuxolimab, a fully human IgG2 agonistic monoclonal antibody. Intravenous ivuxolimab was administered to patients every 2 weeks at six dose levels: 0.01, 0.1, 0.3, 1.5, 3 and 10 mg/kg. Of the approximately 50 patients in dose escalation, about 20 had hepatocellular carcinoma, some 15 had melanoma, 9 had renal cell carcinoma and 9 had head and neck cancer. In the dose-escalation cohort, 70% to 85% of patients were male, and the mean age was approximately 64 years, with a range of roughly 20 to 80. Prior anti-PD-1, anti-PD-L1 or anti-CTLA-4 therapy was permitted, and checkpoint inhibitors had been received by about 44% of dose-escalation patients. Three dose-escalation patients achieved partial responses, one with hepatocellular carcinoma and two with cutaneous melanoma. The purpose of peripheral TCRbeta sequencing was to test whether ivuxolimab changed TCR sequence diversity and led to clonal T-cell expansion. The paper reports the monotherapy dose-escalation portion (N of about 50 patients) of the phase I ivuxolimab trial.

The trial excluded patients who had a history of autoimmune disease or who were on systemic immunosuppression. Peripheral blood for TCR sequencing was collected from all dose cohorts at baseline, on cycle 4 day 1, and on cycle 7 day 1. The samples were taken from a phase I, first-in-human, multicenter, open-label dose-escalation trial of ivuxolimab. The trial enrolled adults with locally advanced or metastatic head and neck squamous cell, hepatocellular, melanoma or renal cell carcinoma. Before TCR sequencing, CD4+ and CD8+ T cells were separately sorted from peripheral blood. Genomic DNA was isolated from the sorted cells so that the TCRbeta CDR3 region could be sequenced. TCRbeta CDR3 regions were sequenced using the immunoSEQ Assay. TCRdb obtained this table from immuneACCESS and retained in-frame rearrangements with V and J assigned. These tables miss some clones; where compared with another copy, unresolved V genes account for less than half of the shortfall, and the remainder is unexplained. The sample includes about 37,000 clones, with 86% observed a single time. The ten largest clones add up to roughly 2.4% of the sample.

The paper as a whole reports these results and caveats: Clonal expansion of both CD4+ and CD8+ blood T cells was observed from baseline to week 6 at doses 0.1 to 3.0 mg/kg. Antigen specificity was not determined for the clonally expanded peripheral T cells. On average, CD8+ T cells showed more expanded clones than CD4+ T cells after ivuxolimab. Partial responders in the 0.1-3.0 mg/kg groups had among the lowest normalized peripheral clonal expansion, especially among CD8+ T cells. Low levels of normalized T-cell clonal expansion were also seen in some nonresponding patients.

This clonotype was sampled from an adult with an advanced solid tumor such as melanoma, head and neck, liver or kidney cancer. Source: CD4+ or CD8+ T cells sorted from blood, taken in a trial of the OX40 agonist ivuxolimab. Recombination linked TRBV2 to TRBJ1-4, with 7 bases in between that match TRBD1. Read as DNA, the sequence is TGTGCCAGCAGTGGACAGGGCTTCCCTAATGAAAAACTGTTTTTT. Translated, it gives CASSGQGFPNEKLFF.